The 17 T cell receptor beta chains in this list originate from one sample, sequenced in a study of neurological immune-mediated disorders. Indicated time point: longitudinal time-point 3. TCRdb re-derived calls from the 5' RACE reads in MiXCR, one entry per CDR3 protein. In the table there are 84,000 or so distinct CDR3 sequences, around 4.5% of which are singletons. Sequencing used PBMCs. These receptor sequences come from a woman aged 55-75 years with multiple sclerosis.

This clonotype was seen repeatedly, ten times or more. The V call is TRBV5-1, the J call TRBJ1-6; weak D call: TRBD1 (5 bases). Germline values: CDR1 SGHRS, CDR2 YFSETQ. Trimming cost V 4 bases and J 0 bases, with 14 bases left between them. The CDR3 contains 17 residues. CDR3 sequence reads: CASSRQTEGSYNSPLHF. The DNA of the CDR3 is TGCGCCAGCAGCAGACAGACAGAAGGCTCCTATAATTCACCCCTCCACTTT.

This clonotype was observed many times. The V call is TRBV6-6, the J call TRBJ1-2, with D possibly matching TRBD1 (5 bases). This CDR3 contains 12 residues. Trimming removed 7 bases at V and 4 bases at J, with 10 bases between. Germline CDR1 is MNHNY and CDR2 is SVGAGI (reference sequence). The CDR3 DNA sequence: TGTGCCAGCATACAAGGGGTCTATGGCTACACCTTC. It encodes CASIQGVYGYTF.

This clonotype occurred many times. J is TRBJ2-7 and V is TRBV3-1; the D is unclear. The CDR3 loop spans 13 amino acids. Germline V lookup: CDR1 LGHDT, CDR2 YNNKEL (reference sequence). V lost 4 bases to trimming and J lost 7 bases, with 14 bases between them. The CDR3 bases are TGTGCCAGCAGCCCCTTGGCGGCGCGGGAGCAGTACTTC. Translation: CASSPLAAREQYF.

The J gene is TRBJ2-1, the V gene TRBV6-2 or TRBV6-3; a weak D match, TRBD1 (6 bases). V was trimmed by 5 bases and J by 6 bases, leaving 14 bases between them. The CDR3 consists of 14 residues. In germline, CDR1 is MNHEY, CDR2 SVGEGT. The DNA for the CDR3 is TGTGCCAGCAGTGCGAGACAGGTGGGCAATGAGCAGTTCTTC. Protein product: CASSARQVGNEQFF.

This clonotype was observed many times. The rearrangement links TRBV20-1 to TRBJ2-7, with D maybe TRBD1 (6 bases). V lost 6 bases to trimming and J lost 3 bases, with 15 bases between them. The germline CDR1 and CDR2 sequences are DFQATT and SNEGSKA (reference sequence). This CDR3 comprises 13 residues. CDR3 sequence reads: CSAPDRPDYEQYF. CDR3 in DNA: TGCAGTGCCCCGGACAGACCAGACTACGAGCAGTACTTC.

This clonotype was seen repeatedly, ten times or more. The CDR3 DNA reads TGTGCCAGCAGCCCAGGACAGGGGAGAGAAAAACTGTTTTTT. Residues: CASSPGQGREKLFF. The V and J genes are TRBV3-1 and TRBJ1-4; TRBD1 aligns across 9 bases. Germline V CDR1 and CDR2: LGHDT, YNNKEL (reference sequence). This CDR3 has 14 amino acids. J was trimmed by 8 bases and V by 4 bases; bases with no gene match: 5.

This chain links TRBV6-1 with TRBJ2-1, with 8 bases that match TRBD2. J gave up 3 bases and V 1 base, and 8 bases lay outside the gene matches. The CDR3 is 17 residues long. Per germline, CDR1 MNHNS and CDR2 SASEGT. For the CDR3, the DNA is TGTGCCAGCAGTGAAGGGCCAGAGCGGGGGTTCTACAATGAGCAGTTCTTC. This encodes CASSEGPERGFYNEQFF.

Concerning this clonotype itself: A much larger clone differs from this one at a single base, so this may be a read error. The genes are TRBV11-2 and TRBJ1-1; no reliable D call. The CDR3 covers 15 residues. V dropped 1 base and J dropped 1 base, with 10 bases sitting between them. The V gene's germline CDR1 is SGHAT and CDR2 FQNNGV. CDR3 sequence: CASSLAAGTNTEAFF. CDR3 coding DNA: TGTGCCAGCAGCTTAGCGGCAGGTACGAACACTGAAGCTTTCTTT.

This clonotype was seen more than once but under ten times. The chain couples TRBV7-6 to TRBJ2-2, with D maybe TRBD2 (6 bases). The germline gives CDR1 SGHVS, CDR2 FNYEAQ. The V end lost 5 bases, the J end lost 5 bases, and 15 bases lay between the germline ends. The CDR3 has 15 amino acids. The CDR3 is CASSRRLGRTGELFF. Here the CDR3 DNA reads TGTGCCAGCAGCCGCCGACTAGGACGTACCGGGGAGCTGTTTTTT.

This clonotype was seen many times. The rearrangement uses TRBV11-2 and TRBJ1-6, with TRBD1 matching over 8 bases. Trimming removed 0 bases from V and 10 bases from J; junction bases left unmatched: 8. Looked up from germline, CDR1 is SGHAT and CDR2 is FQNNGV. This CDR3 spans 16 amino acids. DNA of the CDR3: TGTGCCAGCAGCTTAGATTCGGGACAGGTCGGATCACCCCTCCACTTT. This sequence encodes CASSLDSGQVGSPLHF.

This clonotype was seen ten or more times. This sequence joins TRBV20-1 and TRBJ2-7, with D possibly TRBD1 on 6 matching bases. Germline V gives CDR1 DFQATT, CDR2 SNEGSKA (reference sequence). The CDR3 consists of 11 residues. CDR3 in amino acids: CSQRGFHEQYF. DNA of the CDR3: TGCAGCCAAAGGGGGTTCCACGAGCAGTACTTC.

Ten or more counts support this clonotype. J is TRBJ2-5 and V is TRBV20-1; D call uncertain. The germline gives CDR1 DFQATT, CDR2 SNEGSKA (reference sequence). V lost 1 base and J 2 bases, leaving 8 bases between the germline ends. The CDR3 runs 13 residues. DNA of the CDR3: TGCAGTGCTAGAGGACCGCAACAAGAGACCCAGTACTTC. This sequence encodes CSARGPQQETQYF.

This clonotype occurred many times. CDR3 sequence (DNA): TGCAGTGACGCCGAGGACACCCGCTGGGCTCAGCCCCAGCATTTT. Translation gives CSDAEDTRWAQPQHF. The rearrangement uses TRBV20-1 and TRBJ1-5; tentatively, D is TRBD1 (5 bases). The germline V gene encodes CDR1 DFQATT and CDR2 SNEGSKA (reference sequence). The CDR3 runs 15 residues. V dropped 7 bases and J dropped 6 bases, with 22 bases sitting between them.

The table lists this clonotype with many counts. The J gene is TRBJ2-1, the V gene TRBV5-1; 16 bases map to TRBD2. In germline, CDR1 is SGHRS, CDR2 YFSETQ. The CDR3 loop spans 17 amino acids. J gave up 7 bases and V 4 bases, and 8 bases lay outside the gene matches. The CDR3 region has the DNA TGCGCCAGCAGCGTCCCGGGACTAGCGGGGGGGCAGAATGAGCAGTTCTTC. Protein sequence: CASSVPGLAGGQNEQFF. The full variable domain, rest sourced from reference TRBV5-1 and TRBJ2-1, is KAGVTQTPRYLIKTRGQQVTLSCSPISGHRSVSWYQQTPGQGLQFLFEYFSETQRNKGNFPGRFSGRQFSNSRSEMNVSTLELGDSALYLCASSVPGLAGGQNEQFFGPGTRLTVL.

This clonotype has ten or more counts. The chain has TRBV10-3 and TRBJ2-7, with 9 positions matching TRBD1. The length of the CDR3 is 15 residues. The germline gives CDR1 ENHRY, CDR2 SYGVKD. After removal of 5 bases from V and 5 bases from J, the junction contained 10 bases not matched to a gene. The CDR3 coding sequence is TGTGCCATCAGTAAACAGGACAGGGGAGGCGACGAGCAGTACTTC. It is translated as CAISKQDRGGDEQYF.

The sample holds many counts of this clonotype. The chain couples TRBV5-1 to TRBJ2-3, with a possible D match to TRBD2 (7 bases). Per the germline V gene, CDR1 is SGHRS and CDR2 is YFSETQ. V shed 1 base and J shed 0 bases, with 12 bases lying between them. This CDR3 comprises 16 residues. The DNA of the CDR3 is TGCGCCAGCAGCTTGACCGGGGGGACAAGCACAGATACGCAGTATTTT. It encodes CASSLTGGTSTDTQYF.

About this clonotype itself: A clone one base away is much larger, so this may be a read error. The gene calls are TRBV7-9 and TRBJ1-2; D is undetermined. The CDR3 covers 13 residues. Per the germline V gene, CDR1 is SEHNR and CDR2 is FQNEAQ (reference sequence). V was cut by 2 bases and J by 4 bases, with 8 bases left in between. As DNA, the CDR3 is TGTGCCAGCAGCTTACAAAACAGCTATGGCTACACCTTC. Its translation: CASSLQNSYGYTF.